This record looks at one TCR beta chain sequence and its context. There is no known antigen for this receptor. No qualities accompany the bases; no much larger clone lies one base away. The data originate from a study of blood T cells in healthy people across ages (dated by TCRdb to between 2014 and 2017). Turning to the overall study: Template switching captured roughly one uniquely barcoded TCR beta cDNA molecule per two T cells in model experiments. The donors were divided into four age groups: young (average roughly 17 years), middle-aged (approximately 39), aged (roughly 60) and long-lived (about 80). Two additional independent replicas of 1 million unique cDNA reads from the same blood draw were analyzed for two donors (one aged 18 to 30 and one aged 80 or older). Using deep sequencing normalized with unique cDNA molecular identifiers, the study measured how TCR beta repertoire diversity changes with age.

Donors were approximately 42 systemically healthy Caucasian individuals from Russia aged roughly 6 to 90 years. Each donor gave roughly 11 milliliters of peripheral blood, drawn into EDTA-treated Vacutainer tubes. Ficoll-Paque density-gradient centrifugation was used to isolate PBMCs, with at least 7 million obtained per sample. Trizol reagent was used to extract total RNA from PBMCs, with at least 5.5 micrograms per sample. The percentages of naive CD45RAhigh/CD27high T cells were determined by flow cytometry on a PBMC aliquot from every donor. Spanning cysteine to phenylalanine, the CDR3 consists of 14 amino acids. Of the read, only the CDR3 DNA is kept; its 42 bases are in frame from base 1. CDR1 and CDR2 were assigned from the germline V gene as MNHEY and SVGEGT. V is pruned by 6 bases and J by 7 bases, leaving 7 bases of the junction without a gene match. The library was produced with 5' RACE. Instrument used: Illumina HiSeq 2500. The second PCR ran for roughly 7 to 12 cycles and used a J-beta primer mix along with a sample-barcoded 5' primer. Each TCR beta cDNA molecule received a unique molecular identifier from a template-switch 5' adaptor carrying 12 random nucleotides. Each sample yielded at least 2.5 million CDR3-containing paired-end reads. First-strand cDNA was synthesized from all RNA with the Mint cDNA synthesis kit, primed by a TRBC-specific oligonucleotide. Following uracil-DNA glycosylase treatment, a first 18-cycle PCR with universal primers M1SS and BC2_uni_R was performed on all cDNA. Per the original workflow: For normalization, 1 million high-quality reads were randomly selected from each sample, with every read carrying a distinct molecular identifier. Instead of being binned into consensus sequences, reads with shared molecular identifiers were discarded. MiTCR, set to a Q25 quality threshold and the strictest error-elimination algorithm, was used for CDR3 identification, clonotype clustering and error correction. Lower-bound total TCR beta diversity was estimated with a nonparametric unseen species model using Euler transformation. The public reads were reprocessed in TCRdb via fastp at Q25 and MiXCR, keeping in-frame beta chains. Rows with a matching CDR3 protein are joined into one entry that keeps the most common DNA and genes. These V and J calls derive from TCRdb rather than the authors' analysis. A total of under 1,100,000 distinct CDR3 sequences appear in this sample, less than 25% of them only once. Approximately 0.75% of the sample rests with the top ten.

Results the study describes overall, beyond this receptor: As age increased, observed TCR beta diversity per million T cells dropped in a roughly linear way, and a significant reduction was already evident by age about 40. Because the CMV infection status of the donors was unknown, age-related changes in expanded clonotypes may potentially have been confounded. Total diversity estimates from one million sequenced T cells were considered lower bounds and underestimates. Conclusive comparison of naive and antigen-experienced compartments was prevented by the profiling of bulk unsorted PBMCs. The long-lived group showed more naive CD4+ T cells, fewer expanded clones and increased TCR diversity than the aged group, suggesting age selection. Observed TCR beta diversity correlated strongly with the percentage of naive T cells measured by flow cytometry.

The same specimen was also included in a second study, on T cells of mothers and their children. The second study's authors report: Donors were nine systemically healthy Caucasian individuals: three mothers and their six children. cDNA synthesis consumed the entire amount of extracted RNA, loaded at 1.5 ug RNA in each 15 ul reaction. In the second PCR, the M1S primer introduced both the sample barcodes and 2-4 random nucleotides. Over 8 million TCR beta CDR3 reads came from each mother, compared with approximately 2.8 million reads from each child. In both related and unrelated pairs, thymic selection shapes the output of TCR recombination in a similar way, with inherited differences having only a minor effect. Normalized repertoire overlap was always found to be slightly, but never significantly, higher in related mother-child pairs than in unrelated mother-child pairs. No persistent microchimeric T cell clones were found, with a detection sensitivity of roughly 100 clones per million clonotypes. The study used deep NGS to compare TCR beta repertoires of mothers and children, seeking features distinguishing related mother-child pairs from unrelated individuals. Mothers averaged roughly 40 +/- 4 years of age and children averaged around 10 +/- 4 years. After adapter ligation with NEBNext reagents, the libraries were sequenced on Illumina HiSeq 2000 with 100+100 nt paired-end reads. To prevent cross-contamination, the mother and child libraries were prepared a month apart and were sequenced in separate runs. Between about 500,000 and 2,100,000 distinct TCR beta clonotypes were identified per donor. Naive TCR beta clonotypes were estimated from low-frequency clonotypes matched to each donor's FACS-determined naive share, without sorting.

Sample: blood. This chain joins TRBV6-2 or TRBV6-3 to TRBJ2-1, and TRBD2 matches 9 of the central bases. The TCR was taken from a girl aged 2 to 9 in good health. The CDR3 has the sequence CASRGSGSLNEQFF. At the DNA level, the sequence is TGTGCCAGCAGGGGTAGCGGGAGTTTAAATGAGCAGTTCTTC.